The entry below gives a single TCR beta chain sequence along with its context. The data are from a study of shared clonotypes between healthy human individuals. Sequencing was performed with immunoSEQ multiplex PCR; in TCRdb, only in-frame clones are kept and a portion is missing. The profile shows millions of clones, around nine tenths of them singletons. The CDR3 length is 14 residues. The germline V gene encodes CDR1 KGHSY and CDR2 FQNENV. V was shortened by 0 bases and J by 4 bases, with 7 bases between the two germline ends. The chain combines TRBV16 with TRBJ1-5; the D gene is possibly TRBD1 (5 bases). Material for sequencing was naive CD4+ T cells sorted from blood. Subset here: CD45RA+ positively selected. This receptor was obtained from a man between 18 and 35 years old in good health. CDR3 DNA sequence: TGTGCCAGCAGCCAATCTGGGGGAAATCAGCCCCAGCATTTT. It codes for CASSQSGGNQPQHF. The entire variable domain, with the rest obtained from reference TRBV16 and TRBJ1-5, is as follows: GEEVAQTPKHLVRGEGQKAKLYCAPIKGHSYVFWYQQVLKNEFKFLISFQNENVFDETGMPKERFSAKCLPNSPCSLEIQATKLEDSAVYFCASSQSGGNQPQHFGDGTRLSIL.